What follows are 16 T cell receptor beta chains derived from one specimen sequenced in a study of T cell repertoires in cytomegalovirus infection (dated by TCRdb to between 2018 and 2021). Taken with the paper, the label for treatment or condition translates to: in vitro stimulation with specific CMV peptide epitopes to enrich CMV-specific T cells. The antigens for these receptors are not known. TCRdb lists the instrument as Illumina HiSeq 1500. TCRdb trimmed public reads at Q25 via fastp, called clones via MiXCR and kept in-frame beta chains. Every distinct CDR3 protein forms one entry, paired with its most common genes and DNA. Across this sample there are about 920,000 distinct CDR3 sequences, with roughly 31% seen only once. The ten largest account for 13% of the sample. Sequences were derived from cultured CD8+ T cells from PBMCs, sampled from culture after CMV antigen stimulation. The source is a human donor in good health (CMV status not recorded). Some clones in this sample may be carry-over from other donors' samples.

This clonotype has only a few counts. The chain links TRBV12-3 or TRBV12-4 to TRBJ1-2; D remains ambiguous. V shed 6 bases and J shed 4 bases, with 15 bases lying between them. The CDR3 spans 14 residues. The CDR3 nucleotides are TGTGCCAGCAGCCCAGCGGGCAAAGGCTATGGCTACACCTTC. The encoded protein is CASSPAGKGYGYTF.

About this clonotype itself: Compared with germline, one end of the junction differs, possibly owing to a read error. This chain uses TRBV10-3 with TRBJ2-5; D may be TRBD2 (6 bases). The CDR3 has 15 amino acids. Germline V CDR1 and CDR2: ENHRY, SYGVKD. The CDR3: CVISESGEPQETQYF. In DNA form, the CDR3 reads TGTGTCATCAGTGAGTCGGGGGAACCTCAAGAGACCCAGTACTTC.

This chain uses TRBV6-5 with TRBJ2-3, with 12 bases lining up with TRBD2. Losses at the gene ends were 6 bases for V and 3 bases for J; bases not matched to a gene: 7. This CDR3 comprises 16 residues. The V gene's germline CDR1 is MNHEY and CDR2 SVGAGI. The CDR3 protein is CASSLGTSGWTDTQYF. CDR3 DNA: TGTGCCAGCAGCCTCGGGACTAGCGGGTGGACAGATACGCAGTATTTT.

With respect to this clonotype: A read error is possible here, since a much larger clone lies one base away. The J gene is TRBJ2-3, the V gene TRBV7-3, with D possibly TRBD2 on 6 matching bases. Germline CDR1 and CDR2: SGHTA and FQGTGA. This CDR3 contains 16 residues. In DNA, the CDR3 is TGTGTCAGCAGCTTAGGAGGGAAGGGCCTCACAGATACGCAGTATTTT. Translated, it gives CVSSLGGKGLTDTQYF.

This clonotype was observed at least ten times. The gene calls are TRBV7-8 and TRBJ2-5; D possibly matches TRBD1 or TRBD2 (5 bases each). Germline CDR1 and CDR2: SGHVS and FQNEAQ. Trimming cost V 4 bases and J 3 bases, with 6 bases left between them. CDR3 length: 12 amino acids. The CDR3 coding sequence is TGTGCCAGCAGCTGGGGGAAAGAGACCCAGTACTTC. This encodes CASSWGKETQYF.

This chain links TRBV5-6 with TRBJ2-7, with D perhaps TRBD2 (5 bases). The CDR3 consists of 15 residues. Looked up from germline, CDR1 is SGHDT and CDR2 is YYEEEE. Trimming cost V 0 bases and J 4 bases, with 14 bases left between them. The CDR3 sequence: CASSLVGNGGYEQYV. The CDR3 DNA is TGTGCCAGCAGCTTGGTGGGTAATGGAGGTTACGAGCAGTACGTC.

This clonotype was observed at least ten times. This CDR3 is CASSPGSGPSYGYTF. The CDR3 DNA reads as TGTGCCAGCAGCCCGGGATCGGGGCCCAGCTATGGCTACACCTTC. The chain uses TRBV11-2 and TRBJ1-2; weak D call: TRBD1 (5 bases). CDR1 is SGHAT and CDR2 is FQNNGV in the germline V gene. The V end was cut by 5 bases, the J end by 4 bases, with 17 bases between. The CDR3 totals 15 residues.

The V call is TRBV19, the J call TRBJ2-3, with TRBD2 as a possible D gene (7 bases). This CDR3 contains 17 residues. The V end was cut by 3 bases, the J end by 6 bases, with 22 bases between. Germline lookup yields CDR1 LNHDA and CDR2 SQIVND (reference sequence). CDR3 DNA sequence: TGTGCCAGTAGTATCCGGGGGAGGGGGGCCCTCCCGGATACGCAGTATTTT. Encoded protein: CASSIRGRGALPDTQYF. Combining the CDR3 with reference TRBV19 and TRBJ2-3 gives the whole variable domain DGGITQSPKYLFRKEGQNVTLSCEQNLNHDAMYWYRQDPGQGLRLIYYSQIVNDFQKGDIAEGYSVSREKKESFPLTVTSAQKNPTAFYLCASSIRGRGALPDTQYFGPGTRLTVL.

This clonotype came up a few times. V is TRBV7-9 and J is TRBJ1-1; D might be TRBD1 (5 bases). CDR3 length equals 12 residues. Trimming took 5 bases from V and 7 from J, leaving 11 bases between them. Germline CDR1 is SEHNR and CDR2 is FQNEAQ (reference sequence). CDR3 DNA sequence: TGTGCCAGCAGCCCGGGGGGAATTGAAGCTTTCTTT. Its protein is CASSPGGIEAFF.

This clonotype was found many times. The J gene is TRBJ2-3, the V gene TRBV4-1; D may correspond to TRBD1 or TRBD2 (6 bases each). The CDR3 covers 14 residues. Germline values: CDR1 MGHRA, CDR2 YSYEKL. V lost 0 bases, J lost 4 bases, and 8 bases lay in between. CDR3 sequence reads: CASSQEGGPDTQYF. The DNA of the CDR3 is TGCGCCAGCAGCCAAGAAGGGGGGCCAGATACGCAGTATTTT.

The chain joins TRBV7-2 to TRBJ2-1; tentative D call: TRBD2 (7 bases). The length of the CDR3 is 19 residues. Trimming cost V 8 bases and J 3 bases, with 29 bases left between them. Germline V lookup: CDR1 SGHTA, CDR2 FQGNSA. The CDR3 loop reads CASGGGGGGGLWIYNEQFF. In nucleotides, the CDR3 is TGTGCCAGCGGGGGGGGGGGGGGGGGGGGGCTATGGATCTACAATGAGCAGTTCTTC.

This rearrangement joins TRBV12-3 or TRBV12-4 to TRBJ2-6; D perhaps matches TRBD2 (6 bases). Trimming removed 6 bases from V and 0 bases from J, with 12 bases in between. This CDR3 is 16 amino acids long. CDR3 region: CASRKGLPSGANVLTF. CDR3 nucleotide sequence: TGTGCCAGCAGGAAGGGACTGCCCTCTGGGGCCAACGTCCTGACTTTC.

With respect to this clonotype: A much more abundant neighbour one base away suggests this may be a read error. J is TRBJ1-1 and V is TRBV7-8; D not certain. The CDR3 is 17 residues long. Germline values: CDR1 SGHVS, CDR2 FQNEAQ. V gave up 3 bases and J gave up 3 bases, with 20 bases separating them. The CDR3 nucleotides read TGTGCCAGCAGCTTCCGAAGGGCCGTAGGTTGGGACACTGAAGCTTTCTTT. It specifies CASSFRRAVGWDTEAFF.

The sample holds a few counts of this clonotype. The J gene is TRBJ1-2, the V gene TRBV19; D not resolved. The V end lost 7 bases, the J end lost 4 bases, and 16 bases lay between the germline ends. The CDR3 is 14 residues long. Germline V gene data show CDR1 as LNHDA and CDR2 as SQIVND (reference sequence). DNA of the CDR3: TGTGCCAGTACTCTACAAGGGCCCTCCTATGGCTACACCTTC. It specifies CASTLQGPSYGYTF.

This rearrangement joins TRBV5-4 to TRBJ1-2; 10 bases are shared with TRBD1. This CDR3 spans 16 amino acids. Germline values: CDR1 SGHNT, CDR2 YYREEE (reference sequence). The V segment lost 5 bases and the J segment 2 bases; nucleotides outside the gene matches: 9. CDR3 bases: TGTGCCAGCAGGGGACAGGGGATAGAGGGGAACTATGGCTACACCTTC. Amino acid sequence: CASRGQGIEGNYGYTF.

V gene TRBV7-3 combines with J gene TRBJ2-1; 7 bases map to TRBD1. V was pared by 5 bases and J by 3 bases, with 7 bases of the junction left unmatched. CDR3 length: 15 amino acids. Germline loops: CDR1 SGHTA, CDR2 FQGTGA. The CDR3 bases are TGTGCCAGCAGCACTCCGGGACAGCACTACAATGAGCAGTTCTTC. The encoded protein is CASSTPGQHYNEQFF.